This TCR beta chain appears in the sequencing data of a study of cytomegalovirus exposure and HLA in healthy donors. Whole-study findings and limits: In vitro testing confirmed a few CMV-associated chains as specific for CMV antigens. Researchers counted 180 or so TCR beta chains as cytomegalovirus-associated.

Assay used: immunoSEQ multiplex PCR; TCRdb lists only in-frame clones, some missing. This table has 250,000 to 300,000 clones, approximately 83% appearing once. As concerns this clone: The antigen is unknown.

V shed 3 bases and J shed 7 bases, with 10 bases lying between them. CDR3 length: 13 residues. Per germline, CDR1 LGHNA and CDR2 YSLEER. V gene TRBV4-3 combines with J gene TRBJ2-1, with D maybe TRBD1 (5 bases). This TCR derives from a woman younger than 35 in good health and CMV-seronegative. Sequenced input: PBMCs. For the CDR3, the DNA is TGCGCCAGCAGCCAGGAGCAGGGAAATGAGCAGTTCTTC. It specifies CASSQEQGNEQFF.